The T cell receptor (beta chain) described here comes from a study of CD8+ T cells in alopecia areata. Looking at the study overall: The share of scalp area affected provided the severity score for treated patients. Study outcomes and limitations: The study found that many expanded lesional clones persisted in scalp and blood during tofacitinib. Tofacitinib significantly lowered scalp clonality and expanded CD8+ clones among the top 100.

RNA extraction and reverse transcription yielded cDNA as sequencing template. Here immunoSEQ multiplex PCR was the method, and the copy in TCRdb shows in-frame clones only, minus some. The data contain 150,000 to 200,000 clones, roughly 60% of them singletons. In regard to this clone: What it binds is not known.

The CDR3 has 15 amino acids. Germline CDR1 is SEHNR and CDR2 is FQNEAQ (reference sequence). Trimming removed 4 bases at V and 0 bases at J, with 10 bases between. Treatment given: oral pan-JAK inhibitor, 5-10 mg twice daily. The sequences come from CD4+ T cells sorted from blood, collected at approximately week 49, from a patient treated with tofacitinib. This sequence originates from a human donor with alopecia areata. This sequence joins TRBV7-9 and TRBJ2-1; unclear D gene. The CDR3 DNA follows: TGTGCCAGCAGCTCAAGCTGGCTCTCCTACAATGAGCAGTTCTTC. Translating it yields CASSSSWLSYNEQFF.